The rows below give T cell receptor beta chains drawn from one sample of a study of blood T cell repertoires in COVID-19. TCRdb keeps only in-frame clones here, not all; method: immunoSEQ multiplex PCR. Of about 130,000 clones in the sample, nearly 70% were seen once. The specimen sequenced was peripheral blood. The receptors derive from a woman in her 70s with acute or convalescent COVID-19. The CDR3 runs from the conserved cysteine through the conserved F or W.

CDR3 length,V gene,CDR3 protein
15,TRBV6-2/TRBV6-3,CASSPNGVANYGCTF
13,TRBV7-2,CASSLSPGSEQYF
15,TRBV18,CASSPTPAITYEQYF
15,TRBV6-6,CASSSGWTMNTEAFF
15,TRBV9,CASSVDSSYNSPLHF
13,TRBV7-2,CASSWDRDTEAFF
16,TRBV11-2,CASSYGVGGQNYGYTF
15,TRBV28,CASSPGTAGFNEQFF
15,TRBV7-3,CASKQGGVDTGELFF
14,TRBV4-2,CASSQGQGAGEQYF
15,TRBV9,CASSVGSGRADEQYF
17,TRBV6-1,CASSEVQGFGTGNTIYF
13,TRBV18,CASSPVSGREAFF
14,TRBV6-5,CAVLRRGDGQPQHF
13,TRBV2,CAAYSTGNEKLFF
15,TRBV18,CASSPREYKDTEAFF
13,TRBV6-5,CASSRTANYGYTF
14,TRBV11-3,CASSSSGSYNEQFF
16,TRBV27,CASSPYRGGRTDTQYF
15,TRBV27,CASSLSSRGGPEAFF
16,TRBV6-5,CASSYSSGVSGNTIYF
14,TRBV5-4,CASNPRGDGDEQYF
17,TRBV7-2,CASSLQPSSGGAHEQYF
11,TRBV20-1,CSARTAETQYF
15,TRBV15,CATSRSGDREETQYF
16,TRBV5-1,CASSLGLRGSPYEQYF
13,TRBV7-2,CASSFGQNYEQYF
16,TRBV3-1/TRBV3-2,CASSPLARAGTYEQYF
13,TRBV18,CASSPDRNYGYTF
15,TRBV19,CASSMRGRGGGELFF
13,TRBV7-9,CASSLDVSYGYTF
16,TRBV5-5,CASSLEGQSSLGTQYF
15,TRBV7-9,CASSHDRDGAGELFF